The 10 T cell receptor beta chains below were found in one sample sequenced in a study of T cells in Graves' hyperthyroidism and ophthalmopathy. TCR beta CDR3 regions were amplified from RNA. First-round RT-PCR targeting the TCR CDR3 was performed with the HTBI primer set. TCRdb ran MiXCR on the multiplex PCR reads and lists one entry per CDR3 protein. This repertoire shows under 450,000 distinct CDR3 sequences, less than 20% found once; its top ten account for roughly 14%. Sequences were obtained from blood. These receptors were collected from a woman under 30 with Graves' hyperthyroidism.

About this clonotype itself: A much bigger clone sits one base away, suggesting this may be a read error. The V and J genes are TRBV20-1 and TRBJ2-5, with a weak D call TRBD2 (6 bases). V dropped 3 bases and J dropped 4 bases, with 12 bases sitting between them. CDR3 length equals 13 residues. Per germline, CDR1 DFQATT and CDR2 SNEGSKA (reference sequence). DNA for the CDR3: TGCAGTGCTAGCTGGAGGGCCGGAGAGACCCAGTACTTC. It specifies CSASWRAGETQYF.

This chain uses TRBV6-2 or TRBV6-3 with TRBJ1-2, with a tentative D call TRBD1 (6 bases). The CDR3 is 17 amino acids. Per the germline V gene, CDR1 is MNHEY and CDR2 is SVGEGT. Trimming removed 2 bases at V and 0 bases at J, with 16 bases between. CDR3 residues: CASSYPQQGFTNYGYTF. The CDR3 nucleotides are TGTGCCAGCAGTTACCCACAACAGGGATTTACTAACTATGGCTACACCTTC.

This clonotype was recorded many times. The gene calls are TRBV2 and TRBJ2-3, with 12 bases fitting TRBD2. V lost 5 bases to trimming and J lost 6 bases; unmatched junction nucleotides: 3. CDR3 length equals 14 residues. Germline lookup yields CDR1 SNHLY and CDR2 FYNNEI. This CDR3 reads CASSRLAGVDTQYF. DNA for the CDR3: TGTGCCAGCAGTCGACTAGCGGGGGTGGATACGCAGTATTTT.

The chain employs TRBV7-6 and TRBJ2-3; D call uncertain. Germline V lookup: CDR1 SGHVS, CDR2 FNYEAQ. V gave up 10 bases and J gave up 1 base, with 9 bases separating them. CDR3 length: 12 amino acids. The CDR3 loop is CAIQAGTDTQYF. As DNA, the CDR3 is TGTGCCATCCAGGCCGGCACAGATACGCAGTATTTT.

The chain couples TRBV19 to TRBJ1-5, with a possible D match to TRBD1 (6 bases). V lost 6 bases, J lost 3 bases, and 18 bases lay in between. CDR1 is LNHDA and CDR2 is SQIVND in the germline V gene (reference sequence). This CDR3 is built from 16 residues. The CDR3 region has the DNA TGTGCCAGTAGGGGGGGGGTTTCAGGGGACAATCAGCCCCAGCATTTT. Translated: CASRGGVSGDNQPQHF.

This clonotype was counted between two and nine times. This chain connects TRBV20-1 to TRBJ2-7, with TRBD2 matching 10 bases. This CDR3 spans 15 amino acids. From germline, CDR1 is DFQATT and CDR2 SNEGSKA (reference sequence). J lost 3 bases, V lost 4 bases, and 9 bases had no gene match. The CDR3 protein is CSANTLAGIFYEQYF. In DNA, the CDR3 is TGCAGTGCTAATACACTAGCGGGAATATTCTACGAGCAGTACTTC.

This clonotype showed up many times. This chain uses TRBV7-6 with TRBJ2-1; D not resolved. The CDR3 consists of 13 residues. The ends were cut back, 2 bases at V and 4 bases at J, with 6 bases in the middle. Germline V gene lookup returns CDR1 SGHVS and CDR2 FNYEAQ. As DNA, the CDR3 is TGTGCCAGCAGCTTAAGACCTTACAATGAGCAGTTCTTC. This codes for CASSLRPYNEQFF.

On this clonotype: A much larger clone lies a single base off, so this may be a read error. The rearrangement uses TRBV7-2 and TRBJ2-5; D tentatively fits TRBD1 or TRBD2 (5 bases each). The CDR3 loop spans 15 amino acids. The germline V gene has CDR1 SGHTA and CDR2 FQGNSA. CDR3 region: CASSVVWGSGETRYF. The CDR3 nucleotides read TGTGCCAGCAGCGTAGTTTGGGGGAGTGGCGAGACCCGGTACTTC.

This clonotype was counted many times. The rearrangement links TRBV5-1 to TRBJ1-5; D gene ambiguous. Deletions cut 1 base from V and 3 bases from J, with 11 bases between. There are 15 residues in the CDR3. Germline CDR1 and CDR2: SGHRS and YFSETQ. CDR3 loop: CASSLTGLNNQPQHF. The CDR3 coding sequence is TGCGCCAGCAGCTTGACTGGGCTTAACAATCAGCCCCAGCATTTT.

The rearrangement uses TRBV5-1 and TRBJ2-5, with TRBD1 matching over 7 bases. The CDR3 is made up of 14 amino acids. CDR1 and CDR2 from the germline V gene are SGHRS and YFSETQ. The V and J ends lost 7 bases and 1 base, in that order; junction bases with no gene match: 7. Here the CDR3 DNA reads TGCGCCAGCGGACGGACAGGCGTCCAAGAGACCCAGTACTTC. It encodes CASGRTGVQETQYF.